This T cell receptor (beta chain) was captured by sequencing in a study of OX40 agonist ivuxolimab in advanced cancers. Study details: Partial responses were recorded for three patients, including one with hepatocellular carcinoma and two with cutaneous melanoma.

Using immunoSEQ multiplex PCR, the repertoire was profiled, and TCRdb retains in-frame clones only, with some absent. Here the sample spans some 9,300 clones, roughly two thirds being singletons. Trimming cost V 0 bases and J 1 base, with 11 bases left between them. CDR1 LNHDA and CDR2 SQIVND come from the germline V gene (reference sequence). This CDR3 has 16 amino acids. General study results and limits: Expanded clones were, on average, more numerous in CD8+ T cells than in CD4+. Some patients without response likewise showed low normalized clonal expansion.

Regarding this clone: The antigen remains undetermined.

The sequenced sample was CD4+ or CD8+ T cells sorted from blood, obtained in a trial of the OX40 agonist ivuxolimab. The receptor comes from an adult with an advanced solid tumor such as melanoma, head and neck, liver or kidney cancer. This sequence joins TRBV19 and TRBJ2-3; no definite D call. The CDR3 nucleotides read TGTGCCAGTAGTATAGAAGGTCGGCCGCGCACAGATACGCAGTATTTT. Its protein is CASSIEGRPRTDTQYF.